This TCR beta chain was observed in a study of identical twins. Findings of the study overall: Within cord blood, abundant beta clonotypes carried fewer insertions, but memory repertoires showed no such trend.

As regards this clonotype: Its antigen is unknown.

Via MiXCR, TCRdb re-called the 5' RACE reads, giving one row per CDR3 protein. The table has roughly 480,000 distinct CDR3 sequences, approximately 25% seen once. These records were also assigned to another study, of T cells expressing NK-cell markers. From that paper: As a fraction of CD8+ T cells, dominant NKG2C+ clonotypes reached roughly 1.0-7.5% in six donors.

This sequence originates from a woman aged 18-29 years in good health. What was sequenced was CD4+ T cells sorted from blood.

CDR3 protein: CASTFVDRVWFEQYF. The CDR3, as DNA: TGTGCCAGCACTTTTGTGGACAGGGTCTGGTTCGAGCAGTACTTC. V is TRBV2 and J is TRBJ2-7, with 8 bases aligning to TRBD1. CDR3 length equals 15 residues. Per the germline V gene, CDR1 is SNHLY and CDR2 is FYNNEI. With 7 bases clipped from V and 6 bases from J, the junction kept 14 bases outside the gene matches.